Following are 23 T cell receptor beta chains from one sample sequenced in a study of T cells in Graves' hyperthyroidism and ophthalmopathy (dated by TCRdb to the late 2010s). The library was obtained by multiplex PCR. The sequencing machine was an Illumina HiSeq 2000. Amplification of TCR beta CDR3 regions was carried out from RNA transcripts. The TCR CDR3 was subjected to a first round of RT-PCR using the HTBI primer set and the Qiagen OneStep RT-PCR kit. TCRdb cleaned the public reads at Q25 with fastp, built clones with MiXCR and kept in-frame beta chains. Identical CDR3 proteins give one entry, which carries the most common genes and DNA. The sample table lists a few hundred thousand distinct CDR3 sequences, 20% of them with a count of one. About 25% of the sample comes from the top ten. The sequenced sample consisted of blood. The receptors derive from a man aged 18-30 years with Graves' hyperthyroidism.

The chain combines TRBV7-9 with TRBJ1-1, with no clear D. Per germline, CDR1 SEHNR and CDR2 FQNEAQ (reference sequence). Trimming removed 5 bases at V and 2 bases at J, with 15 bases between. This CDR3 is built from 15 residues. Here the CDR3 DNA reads TGTGCCAGCAGCCCACAAACAATCCGCAACACTGAAGCTTTCTTT. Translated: CASSPQTIRNTEAFF.

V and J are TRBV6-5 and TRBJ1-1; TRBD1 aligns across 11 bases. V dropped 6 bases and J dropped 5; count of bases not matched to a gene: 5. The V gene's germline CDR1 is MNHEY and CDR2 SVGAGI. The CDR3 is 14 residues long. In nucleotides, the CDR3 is TGTGCCAGCAGATATGGACAGGGGGCGACTGAAGCTTTCTTT. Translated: CASRYGQGATEAFF.

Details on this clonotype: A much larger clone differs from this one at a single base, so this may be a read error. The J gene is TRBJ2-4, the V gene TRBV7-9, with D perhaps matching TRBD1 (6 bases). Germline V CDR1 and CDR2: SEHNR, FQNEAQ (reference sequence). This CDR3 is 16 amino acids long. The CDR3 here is CASSLWDTVAKNIKYF. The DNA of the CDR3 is TGTGCCAGCAGCTTATGGGACACCGTTGCCAAAAACATTAAGTACTTC.

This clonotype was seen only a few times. CDR3 amino acids: CASSRTGRPDQPQHF. CDR3 sequence (DNA): TGTGCCAGCAGCCGCACGGGGAGGCCCGATCAGCCCCAGCATTTT. V and J are TRBV7-9 and TRBJ1-5; D call uncertain. The CDR3 runs 15 residues. Germline V gene sequence: CDR1 SEHNR, CDR2 FQNEAQ (reference sequence). The ends were cut back, 5 bases at V and 5 bases at J, with 16 bases in the middle.

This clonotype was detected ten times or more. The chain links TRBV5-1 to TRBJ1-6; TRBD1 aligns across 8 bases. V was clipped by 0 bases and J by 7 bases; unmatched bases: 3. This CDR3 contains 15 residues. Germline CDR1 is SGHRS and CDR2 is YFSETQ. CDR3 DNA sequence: TGCGCCAGCAGCTTGGGAAACAGGGGGAATTCACCCCTCCACTTT. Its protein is CASSLGNRGNSPLHF.

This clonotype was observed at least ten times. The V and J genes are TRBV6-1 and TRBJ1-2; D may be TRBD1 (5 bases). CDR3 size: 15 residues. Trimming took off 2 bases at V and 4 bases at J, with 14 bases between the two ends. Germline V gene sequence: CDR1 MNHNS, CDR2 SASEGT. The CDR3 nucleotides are TGTGCCAGCAGTGAACGGGACGGACCGAGCTATGGCTACACCTTC. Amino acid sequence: CASSERDGPSYGYTF.

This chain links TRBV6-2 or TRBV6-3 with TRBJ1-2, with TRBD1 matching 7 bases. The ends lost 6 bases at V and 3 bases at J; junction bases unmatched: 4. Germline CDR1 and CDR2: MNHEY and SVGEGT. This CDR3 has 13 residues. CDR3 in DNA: TGTGCCAGCAGCAGGGGACAGTACTATGGCTACACCTTC. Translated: CASSRGQYYGYTF.

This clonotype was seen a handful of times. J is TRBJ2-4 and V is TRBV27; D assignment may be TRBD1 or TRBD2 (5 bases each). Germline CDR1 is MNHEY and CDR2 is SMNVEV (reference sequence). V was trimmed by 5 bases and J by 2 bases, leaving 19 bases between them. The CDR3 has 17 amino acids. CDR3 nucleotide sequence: TGTGCCAGCAGTACTTCCGGGACCAAGATCACCAAAAACATTCAGTACTTC. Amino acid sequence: CASSTSGTKITKNIQYF.

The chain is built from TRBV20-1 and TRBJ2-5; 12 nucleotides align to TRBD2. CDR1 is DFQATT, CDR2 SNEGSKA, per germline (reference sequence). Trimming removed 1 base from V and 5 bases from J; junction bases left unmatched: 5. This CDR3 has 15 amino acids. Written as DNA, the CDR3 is TGCAGTGCTAGAGGCCTAGCGGGGGGGATGGAGACCCAGTACTTC. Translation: CSARGLAGGMETQYF.

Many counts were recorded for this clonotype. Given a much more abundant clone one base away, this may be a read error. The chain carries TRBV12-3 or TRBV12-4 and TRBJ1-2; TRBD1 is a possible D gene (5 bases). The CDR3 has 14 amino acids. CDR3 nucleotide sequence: TGTGCCAGCAGTTTCAATGGGGGGGTCTATGGCTGCACCTTC. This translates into CASSFNGGVYGCTF.

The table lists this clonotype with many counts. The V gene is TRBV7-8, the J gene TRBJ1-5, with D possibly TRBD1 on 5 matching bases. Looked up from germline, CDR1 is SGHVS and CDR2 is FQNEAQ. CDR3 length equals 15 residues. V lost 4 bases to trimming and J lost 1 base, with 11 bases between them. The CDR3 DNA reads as TGTGCCAGCAGCTCCCAGGGATCGAGCAATCAGCCCCAGCATTTT. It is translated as CASSSQGSSNQPQHF.

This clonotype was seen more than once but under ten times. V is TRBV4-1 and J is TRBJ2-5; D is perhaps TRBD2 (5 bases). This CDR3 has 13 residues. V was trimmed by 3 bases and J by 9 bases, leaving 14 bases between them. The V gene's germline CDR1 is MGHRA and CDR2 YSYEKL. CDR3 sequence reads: CASSHGPGWAQYF. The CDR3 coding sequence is TGCGCCAGCAGCCATGGGCCGGGGTGGGCCCAGTACTTC.

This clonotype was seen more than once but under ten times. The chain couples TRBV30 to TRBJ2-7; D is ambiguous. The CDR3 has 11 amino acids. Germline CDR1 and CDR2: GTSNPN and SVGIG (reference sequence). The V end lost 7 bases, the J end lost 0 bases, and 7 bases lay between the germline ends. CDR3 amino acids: CALTSSYEQYF. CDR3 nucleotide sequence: TGTGCCTTGACGTCCTCCTACGAGCAGTACTTC.

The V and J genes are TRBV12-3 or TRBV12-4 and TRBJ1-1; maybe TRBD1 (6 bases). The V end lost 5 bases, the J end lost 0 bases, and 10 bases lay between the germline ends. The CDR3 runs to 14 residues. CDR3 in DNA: TGTGCCAGCAGTACAGGGAACATGAACACTGAAGCTTTCTTT. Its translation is CASSTGNMNTEAFF.

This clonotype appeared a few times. The CDR3 DNA is TGTGCCAGCTCACCAATATACGGAGAGAACACTGAAGCTTTCTTT. Its translation is CASSPIYGENTEAFF. The gene calls are TRBV18 and TRBJ1-1; D uncertain. Trimming took 2 bases from V and 1 from J, leaving 11 bases between them. The CDR3 length is 15 residues. CDR1 is KGHSH, CDR2 LQKENI, per germline.

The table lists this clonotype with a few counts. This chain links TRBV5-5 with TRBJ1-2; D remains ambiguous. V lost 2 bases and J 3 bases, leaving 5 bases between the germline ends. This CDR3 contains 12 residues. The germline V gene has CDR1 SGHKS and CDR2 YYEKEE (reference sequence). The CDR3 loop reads CASSFGHYGYTF. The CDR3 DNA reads TGTGCCAGCAGCTTCGGGCACTATGGCTACACCTTC.

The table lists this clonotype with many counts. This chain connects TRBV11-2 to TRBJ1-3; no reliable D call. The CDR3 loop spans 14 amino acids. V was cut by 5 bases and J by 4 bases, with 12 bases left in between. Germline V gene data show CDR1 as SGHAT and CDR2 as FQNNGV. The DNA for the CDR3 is TGTGCCAGCAGCCTAACAGTATACGGAAACACCATATATTTT. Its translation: CASSLTVYGNTIYF.

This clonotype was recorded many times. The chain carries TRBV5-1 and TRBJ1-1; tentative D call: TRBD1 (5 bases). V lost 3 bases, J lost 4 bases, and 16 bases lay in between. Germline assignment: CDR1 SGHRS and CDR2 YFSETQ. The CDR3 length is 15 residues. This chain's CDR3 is CASSWGIQPVTEAFF. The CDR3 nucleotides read TGCGCCAGCAGCTGGGGGATACAGCCGGTCACTGAAGCTTTCTTT. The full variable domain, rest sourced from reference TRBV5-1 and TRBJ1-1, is KAGVTQTPRYLIKTRGQQVTLSCSPISGHRSVSWYQQTPGQGLQFLFEYFSETQRNKGNFPGRFSGRQFSNSRSEMNVSTLELGDSALYLCASSWGIQPVTEAFFGQGTRLTVV.

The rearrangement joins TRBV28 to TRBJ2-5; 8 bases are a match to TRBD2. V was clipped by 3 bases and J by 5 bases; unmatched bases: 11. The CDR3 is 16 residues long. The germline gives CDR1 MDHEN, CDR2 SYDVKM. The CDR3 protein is CASSLPVAGNMETQYF. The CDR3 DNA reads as TGTGCCAGCAGTTTGCCGGTAGCGGGAAACATGGAGACCCAGTACTTC.

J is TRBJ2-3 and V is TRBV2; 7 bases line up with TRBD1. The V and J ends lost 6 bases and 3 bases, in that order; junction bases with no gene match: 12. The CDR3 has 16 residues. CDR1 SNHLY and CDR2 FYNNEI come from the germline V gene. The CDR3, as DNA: TGTGCCAGCAGCCGACGACAGGGAATGGGGACAGATACGCAGTATTTT. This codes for CASSRRQGMGTDTQYF.

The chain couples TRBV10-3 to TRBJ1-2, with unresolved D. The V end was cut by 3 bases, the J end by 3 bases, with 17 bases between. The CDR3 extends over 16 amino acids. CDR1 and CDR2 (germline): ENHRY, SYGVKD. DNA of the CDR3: TGTGCCATCAGTGACCCGGGGAGGGATGTGGACTATGGCTACACCTTC. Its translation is CAISDPGRDVDYGYTF.

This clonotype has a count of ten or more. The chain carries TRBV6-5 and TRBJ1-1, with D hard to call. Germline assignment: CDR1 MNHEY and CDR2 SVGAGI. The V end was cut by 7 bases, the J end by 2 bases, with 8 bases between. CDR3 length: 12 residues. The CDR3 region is CASTIGNTEAFF. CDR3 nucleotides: TGTGCCAGCACAATAGGAAACACTGAAGCTTTCTTT.

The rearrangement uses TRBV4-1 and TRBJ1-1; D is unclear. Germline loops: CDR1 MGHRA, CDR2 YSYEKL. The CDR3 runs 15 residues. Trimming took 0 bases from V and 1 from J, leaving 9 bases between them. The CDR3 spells CASSQDYPTNTEAFF. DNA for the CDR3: TGCGCCAGCAGCCAAGATTACCCCACGAACACTGAAGCTTTCTTT.